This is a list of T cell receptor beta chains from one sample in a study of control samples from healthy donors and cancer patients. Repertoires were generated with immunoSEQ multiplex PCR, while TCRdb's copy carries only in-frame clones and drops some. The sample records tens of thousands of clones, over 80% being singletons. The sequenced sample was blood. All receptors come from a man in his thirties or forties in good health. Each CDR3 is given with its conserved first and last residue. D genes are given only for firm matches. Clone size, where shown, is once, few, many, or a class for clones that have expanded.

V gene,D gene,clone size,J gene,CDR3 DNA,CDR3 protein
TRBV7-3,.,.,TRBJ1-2,TGTGCCAGCAGCTCTTGGGATACCTATGGCTACACCTTC,CASSSWDTYGYTF
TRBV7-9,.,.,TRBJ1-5,TGTGCCAGCAGCTGGGGATCGGGACAGCCCCAGCATTTT,CASSWGSGQPQHF
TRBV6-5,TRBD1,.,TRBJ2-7,TGTGCCAGCAGTCCTCCGGGACAGTTCTACGAGCAGTACTTC,CASSPPGQFYEQYF
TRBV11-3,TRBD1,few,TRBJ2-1,TGTGCCAGCAGCCGGACAGGGAAAAACAATGAGCAGTTCTTC,CASSRTGKNNEQFF
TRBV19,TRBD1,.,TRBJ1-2,TGTGCCAGTAGCTCACAGGGGTTGGAGGGCTACACCTTC,CASSSQGLEGYTF
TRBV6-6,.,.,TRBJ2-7,TGTGCCAGCAGTTACTCTGGTAAAGGCTACGAGCAGTACTTC,CASSYSGKGYEQYF
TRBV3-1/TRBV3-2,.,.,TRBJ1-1,TGTGCCAGCAGCCAAACCTTGAACACTGAAGCTTTCTTT,CASSQTLNTEAFF
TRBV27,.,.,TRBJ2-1,TGTGCCAGCAGTTCTATTAATGAGCAGTTCTTC,CASSSINEQFF
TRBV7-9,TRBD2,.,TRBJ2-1,TGTGCCAGCAGCTCGGGGGGAACTCTTTACAATGAGCAGTTCTTC,CASSSGGTLYNEQFF
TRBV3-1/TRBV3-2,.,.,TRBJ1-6,TGTGCCAGCAGCCAAGATAGGAGACGGATGGATTCACCCCTCCACTTT,CASSQDRRRMDSPLHF
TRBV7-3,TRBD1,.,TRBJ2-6,TGTGCCAGCAGCTTAACTGGGGACAGCTCTGGGGCCAACGTCCTGACTTTC,CASSLTGDSSGANVLTF
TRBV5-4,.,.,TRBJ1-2,TGTGCCAGCAGCCCTGACAGGAAACCCTATGGCTACACCTTC,CASSPDRKPYGYTF
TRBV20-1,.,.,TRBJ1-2,TGCAGTGCTAGTTTAGGGTCTGGCTACACCTTC,CSASLGSGYTF
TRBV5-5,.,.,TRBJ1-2,TGTGCCAGCAGCCGAGAGGCGTTAGCTAACTATGGCTACACCTTC,CASSREALANYGYTF
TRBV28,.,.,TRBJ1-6,TGTGCCAGCAGTTTGAACCCAAACCCCCCACCCCTCCACTTT,CASSLNPNPPPLHF
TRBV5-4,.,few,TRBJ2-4,TGTGCCAGCAGCTTGGCAGGGCAGGGGTCTAACATTCAGTACTTC,CASSLAGQGSNIQYF
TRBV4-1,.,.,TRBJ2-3,TGCGCCAGCAGCCAAGATTCCGGTAGAGGCACAGATACGCAGTATTTT,CASSQDSGRGTDTQYF
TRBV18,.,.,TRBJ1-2,TGTGCCAGCTCACTCCGGGACGGAGGGGTCGATGGCTACACCTTC,CASSLRDGGVDGYTF
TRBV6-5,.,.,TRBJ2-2,TGTGCCAGCTTCAGGTTCACCGGGGAGCTGTTTTTT,CASFRFTGELFF
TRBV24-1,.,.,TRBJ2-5,TGTGCCACCAGTGCCGGACCAGAGACCCAGTACTTC,CATSAGPETQYF
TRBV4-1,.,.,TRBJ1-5,TGCGCCAGCAGCCAGACCTTGGATCCCTCGCCCCAGCATTTT,CASSQTLDPSPQHF
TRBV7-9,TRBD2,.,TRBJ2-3,TGTGCCAGCAGCTCCCCGGGGGCGGGGGGCCTGCTGGGCACAGATACGCAGTATTTT,CASSSPGAGGLLGTDTQYF
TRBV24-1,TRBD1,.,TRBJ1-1,TGTGCCACCAGTGAAGGGACAGGGGACACTGAAGCTTTCTTT,CATSEGTGDTEAFF
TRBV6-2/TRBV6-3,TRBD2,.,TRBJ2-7,TGTGCCAGCAGTTACTCGATTTTAGCGGGGGCTTACGAGCAGTACTTC,CASSYSILAGAYEQYF
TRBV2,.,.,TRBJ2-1,TGTGCCAGCAGTGAAAAGCGTAACACCAATGAGCAGTTCTTC,CASSEKRNTNEQFF
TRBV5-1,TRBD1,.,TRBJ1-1,TGCGCCAGCAACATGGACAGGGAAAAAGCTTTCTTT,CASNMDREKAFF
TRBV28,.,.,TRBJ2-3,TGTGCCAGCAGTTTAGAGGGATTTGCGCAGTATTTT,CASSLEGFAQYF
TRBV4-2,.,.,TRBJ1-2,TGTGCCAGCAGCCCAGATTATGATGGCTACACCTTC,CASSPDYDGYTF
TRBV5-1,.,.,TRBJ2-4,TGCGCCAGCAGACGGGCGCCCCTAGCCAAAAACATTCAGTACTTC,CASRRAPLAKNIQYF
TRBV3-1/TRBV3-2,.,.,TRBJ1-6,TGTGCCAGCAGCCGGGGGACGGACAATTCACCCCTCCACTTT,CASSRGTDNSPLHF
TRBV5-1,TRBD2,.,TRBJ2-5,TGCGCCAGCAGCTTGAACGTGGCTAGCGGGGGAGAGACCCAGTACTTC,CASSLNVASGGETQYF
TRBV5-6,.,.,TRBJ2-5,TGTGCCAGCAGCTTGTGGGCTAGCGCTCAAGAGACCCAGTACTTC,CASSLWASAQETQYF
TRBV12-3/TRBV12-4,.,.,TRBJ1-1,TGTGCCAGCAGTTTAGCGGAAGGGACTGAAGCTTTCTTT,CASSLAEGTEAFF
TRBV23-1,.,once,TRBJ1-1,TGCGCCAGCTCCAGGGGTACTGAAGCTTTCTTT,CASSRGTEAFF
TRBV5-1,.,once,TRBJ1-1,TGCGCCAGTAAACCGGGACAATTGAACACTGAAGCTTTCTTT,CASKPGQLNTEAFF
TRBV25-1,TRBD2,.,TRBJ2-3,TGTGCCAGCAGAGAATGGACTAGCGGGGGCACAGATACGCAGTATTTT,CASREWTSGGTDTQYF
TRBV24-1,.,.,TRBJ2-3,TGTGCCACCAGTGATTTGGGACCGGGGGGCACAGATACGCAGTATTTT,CATSDLGPGGTDTQYF